These T cell receptor beta chains were read from a single sample in a study of graft-versus-host responses after intestinal transplantation. The repertoire was sequenced with immunoSEQ multiplex PCR; TCRdb's copy has only in-frame clones and lacks some. The sample holds 23,000 or so clones, 30% to 40% seen once. The sequencing here drew on alloreactive CD8+ T cells from a mixed lymphocyte reaction culture, taken before intestinal transplant. Every receptor here comes from a human patient who received an intestinal transplant. Both conserved end residues are part of each CDR3. Fields, in order: CDR3 DNA, CDR3 protein, clone size, J gene, CDR3 length, V gene, D gene. A D gene is named only where the DNA matches it firmly. Clone size is not always given. Where it is, it says once, few, many or a class for expanded clones.

TGTGCCAGCAGCTTAACTCAGAGTGACACTGAAGCTTTCTTT | CASSLTQSDTEAFF | few | TRBJ1-1 | 14 | TRBV7-9 | NA
TGTGCCAGCTCTTGGACAGGGACTAACACTGAAGCTTTCTTT | CASSWTGTNTEAFF | NA | TRBJ1-1 | 14 | TRBV6-1 | TRBD1
TGCGCCAGCAGCCAAGAGACCGGGGAGCTGTTTTTT | CASSQETGELFF | few | TRBJ2-2 | 12 | TRBV4-1 | NA
TGTGCCAACAGAAGACACGGGACAGGGACCTACAATGAGCAGTTCTTC | CANRRHGTGTYNEQFF | NA | TRBJ2-1 | 16 | TRBV11-2 | TRBD1
TGTGCCAGCAGCGCACTAGCGACAGATACGCAGTATTTT | CASSALATDTQYF | NA | TRBJ2-3 | 13 | TRBV5-6 | TRBD2
TGTGCCAGCACCCTGGGGGGTAACGGAGATCGTGCGTTGGACTACAATGAGCAGTTCTTC | CASTLGGNGDRALDYNEQFF | few | TRBJ2-1 | 20 | TRBV5-5 | NA
TGTGCCAGCGGACAGGGGAACACTGAAGCTTTCTTT | CASGQGNTEAFF | NA | TRBJ1-1 | 12 | TRBV27 | TRBD1
TGTGCCAGCAGCTTCAGGCCAGGGGATGGCTACGAGCAGTACTTC | CASSFRPGDGYEQYF | NA | TRBJ2-7 | 15 | TRBV7-2 | NA
TGTGCCAGCAGGCCGAGGGGGTCCCGCACAGATACGCAGTATTTT | CASRPRGSRTDTQYF | NA | TRBJ2-3 | 15 | TRBV11-1 | NA
TGTGCCAGCAGCTCGCGGGACAGGGGAGATGAAAAACTGTTTTTT | CASSSRDRGDEKLFF | few | TRBJ1-4 | 15 | TRBV7-6 | TRBD1
TGTGCCAGCAGTTACAGGGGCGATCAGCCCCAGCATTTT | CASSYRGDQPQHF | medium-sized | TRBJ1-5 | 13 | TRBV6-5 | NA
TGTGCCAGCAGCTTCGGGACAGGGGGCTACGAGCAGTACTTC | CASSFGTGGYEQYF | few | TRBJ2-7 | 14 | TRBV7-9 | TRBD1
TGCGCCAGCAGCCAGGGTCGGGGGGGCTACGAGCAGTACTTC | CASSQGRGGYEQYF | few | TRBJ2-7 | 14 | TRBV5-4 | TRBD2
TGTGCCAGCAGCCAAGGAACAGGGGGCAATCAGCCCCAGCATTTT | CASSQGTGGNQPQHF | NA | TRBJ1-5 | 15 | TRBV6-5 | TRBD1
TGTGCCAGTAGTATAGATGTGGGAGCATACGAGCAGTACTTC | CASSIDVGAYEQYF | few | TRBJ2-7 | 14 | TRBV19 | NA